This TCR beta chain came from a study of cytomegalovirus exposure and HLA in healthy donors. Regarding the study as a whole: HLA alleles were associated with 15,000 to 20,000 TCR beta sequences in a later analysis at 0.05 false discovery rate.

Healthy donors of bone marrow made up the group. The PCR had 60 Vbeta and 13 Jbeta primers. Per the authors' pipeline: Counted up in a later analysis, unique TCR beta chains came to about 83 million, with around 11 million shared. Method: immunoSEQ multiplex PCR; TCRdb's copy keeps in-frame clones and lacks some. V and J calls and clone size are copied from that table; D and trimming were computed from the DNA. The sample consists of under 110,000 clones, around 75% of them appearing once. Regarding this clone: No antigen is known for it.

Germline CDR1 MNHNS, CDR2 SASEGT. The CDR3 sequence is 13 residues long. V gave up 6 bases and J gave up 4 bases; unmatched junction bases: 0. V and J are TRBV6-1 and TRBJ1-6; TRBD1 matches at 7 bases. The specimen sequenced was PBMCs. This receptor was taken from a man aged 40-49 years in good health and CMV-seronegative. The CDR3 sequence is CASRGQYNSPLHF. In DNA form, the CDR3 reads TGTGCCAGCAGGGGACAGTATAATTCACCCCTCCACTTT.